Listed below are T cell receptor beta chains from one sample, sequenced in a study of tumor and adjacent non-tumor tissue in lung cancer. TCRdb independently ran MiXCR on the multiplex PCR reads; one entry per CDR3 protein. This sample yields approximately 100,000 distinct CDR3 sequences, of which around three fifths are seen a single time; roughly a fifth belongs to the top ten. Sequencing was done on a sample of distant non-tumor lung tissue. These receptors all come from a man under 40 with non-small cell lung cancer. Both conserved end residues are part of each CDR3. Fields, in order: D gene, V gene, clone size, J gene, CDR3 protein, CDR3 DNA. The D gene is left open where the match is weak. Clone size, where shown, is once, few, many, or a class for clones that have expanded.

TRBD2	TRBV20-1	.	TRBJ2-7	CSASDFETSGAYEQYF	TGCAGTGCTAGTGATTTCGAGACTAGCGGAGCCTACGAGCAGTACTTC
TRBD2	TRBV6-2/TRBV6-3	many	TRBJ2-3	CASSWTSGTDTQYF	TGTGCCAGCAGTTGGACTAGCGGCACAGATACGCAGTATTTT
TRBD1	TRBV4-3	.	TRBJ1-2	CTSSLLVPGGSLIYGYTF	TGCACCAGCAGCCTCCTTGTGCCAGGGGGGAGTTTGATCTATGGCTACACCTTC
.	TRBV29-1	.	TRBJ1-2	CSVEERNRGYIF	TGCAGCGTTGAGGAGAGGAATCGGGGCTACATCTTC
TRBD2	TRBV4-2	few	TRBJ2-1	CAGSQLAGGRYNEQFF	TGCGCCGGCAGCCAATTAGCGGGGGGGCGATACAATGAGCAGTTCTTC
.	TRBV7-9	.	TRBJ2-7	CASSSQGSYEQYF	TGTGCCAGCAGCTCCCAGGGATCCTACGAGCAGTACTTC
.	TRBV11-2	.	TRBJ2-7	CASSLIVSYELYF	TGTGCCAGCAGCTTAATAGTGTCCTACGAGCTGTACTTC
.	TRBV20-1	.	TRBJ1-6	CSARPRVPPQYSASHF	TGCAGTGCTAGACCCAGGGTTCCGCCCCAATATTCAGCCTCCCACTTT
.	TRBV6-5	.	TRBJ1-3	CASSYSIRPLSGNTICF	TGTGCCAGCAGTTACTCGATTCGGCCACTCTCTGGAAACACCATATGTTTT
.	TRBV20-1	.	TRBJ2-1	CSTRDGQGLDEHFF	TGCAGTACTAGAGATGGGCAGGGTTTGGATGAGCACTTCTTC
TRBD2	TRBV11-2	.	TRBJ2-2	CANSASGGAIVELFF	TGTGCCAACAGCGCAAGCGGGGGAGCCATCGTGGAGCTGTTTTTT
.	TRBV29-1	.	TRBJ2-5	CGVVGQLGETQYF	TGCGGCGTTGTAGGGCAGTTGGGGGAGACCCAGTACTTC
TRBD2	TRBV20-1	.	TRBJ2-1	CSALTSTSVLHEQFF	TGCAGTGCCCTGACCAGTACTAGCGTTCTCCACGAGCAGTTCTTC
.	TRBV11-2	.	TRBJ2-7	CASSGSYDQYF	TGTGCCAGCAGCGGCTCCTACGATCAGTACTTC
.	TRBV29-1	.	TRBJ2-1	CSGTHRVRNEQFF	TGCAGCGGTACTCACAGGGTAAGGAATGAGCAGTTCTTC
TRBD1	TRBV12-3/TRBV12-4	.	TRBJ1-1	CAGEFTGALKAFF	TGTGCCGGCGAATTCACAGGGGCCCTCAAAGCTTTCTTT
.	TRBV11-2	.	TRBJ2-5	CASSCRQGTGETQYF	TGTGCCAGCAGCTGCAGGCAGGGGACGGGAGAGACCCAGTACTTC
.	TRBV4-3	.	TRBJ2-3	CTSSQGTGTGVDTLYF	TGCACCAGCAGCCAAGGTACCGGGACCGGAGTAGATACGCTGTATTTT
TRBD1	TRBV12-3/TRBV12-4	.	TRBJ1-2	CASSFPTGERGYTF	TGTGCCAGCAGTTTCCCCACAGGGGAGCGTGGCTACACCTTC
.	TRBV12-3/TRBV12-4	.	TRBJ2-3	CASGTLGKITDTQYF	TGTGCCTCCGGGACGTTAGGAAAAATCACAGATACGCAGTATTTT
TRBD1	TRBV5-4	few	TRBJ2-2	CASSLGAGGNTGELFF	TGTGCCAGCAGCTTGGGGGCAGGGGGTAACACCGGGGAGCTGTTTTTT
.	TRBV4-3	many	TRBJ2-7	CASSASGAGVSYEQYF	TGCGCCAGCAGCGCAAGCGGCGCAGGCGTCTCCTACGAGCAGTACTTC
.	TRBV5-4	many	TRBJ1-2	CASSSTTGMSYGYTF	TGTGCCAGCAGCTCAACCACCGGAATGAGCTATGGCTACACCTTC
.	TRBV12-3/TRBV12-4	.	TRBJ1-2	CASSLVTGYTF	TGTGCCAGCAGTCTAGTGACTGGCTATACCTTC
.	TRBV4-1	.	TRBJ2-6	CASNHGGTPSGTNALTF	TGCGCCAGCAACCATGGAGGAACCCCCTCTGGGACCAACGCCCTGACTTTC
.	TRBV20-1	.	TRBJ2-7	CSVRDVSGNYEQYF	TGCAGTGTTAGAGATGTTAGCGGCAACTACGAGCAGTACTTC
TRBD2	TRBV6-5	once	TRBJ2-4	CTSSDAGLVSDIQYF	TGTACCAGCAGCGACGCGGGACTAGTGTCTGACATTCAATACTTC
.	TRBV12-3/TRBV12-4	.	TRBJ1-6	CASTSQGENSPLHF	TGTGCCAGCACCTCACAGGGTGAAAATTCACCTCTCCACTTT
TRBD2	TRBV7-9	.	TRBJ2-3	CASSWGLASTDTQYF	TGTGCCAGCAGCTGGGGACTAGCGAGCACAGATACGCAGTATTTC
.	TRBV29-1	.	TRBJ2-1	CSVTIGGSRYNEQLF	TGCAGCGTTACCATCGGCGGTAGCCGCTACAATGAGCAGTTATTC
TRBD2	TRBV12-3/TRBV12-4	many	TRBJ2-5	CASSLGTSQETQYF	TGTGCCAGCAGTTTAGGGACTAGCCAAGAGACCCAGTACTTC
TRBD1	TRBV12-3/TRBV12-4	.	TRBJ1-2	CASSFGTGVRAYGYTF	TGTGCCAGCAGTTTTGGGACAGGGGTTCGGGCCTATGGTTACACCTTC
.	TRBV4-1	many	TRBJ1-5	CASSQQPSYGLGNQPQHF	TGCGCCAGCAGCCAACAACCTTCCTATGGACTGGGCAATCAGCCCCAGCATTTT